The present T cell receptor beta chain was sequenced within a study of blood T cell repertoires in COVID-19. In the study overall: Spain, Italy and the United States supplied samples that represented acute and convalescent COVID-19.

This clone was detected only a few times. Assay: immunoSEQ multiplex PCR; the TCRdb copy retains only in-frame clones and omits some. There are 70,000 or so clones in the sample; approximately 80% occur only once, and approximately 2.4% lies in the top ten. V gave up 4 bases and J gave up 1 base, with 10 bases separating them. The CDR3 sequence is 14 residues long. In germline, CDR1 is MNHNY, CDR2 SVGAGI (reference sequence). The chain has TRBV6-6 and TRBJ2-5; the D gene is possibly TRBD1 (5 bases). This clonotype was sampled from a man older than 75 with active or convalescent COVID-19. Sequenced: peripheral blood. CDR3 nucleotides: TGTGCCAGCAGTTCTCAGGGCACCCAAGAGACCCAGTACTTC. Amino acid sequence: CASSSQGTQETQYF.